Sequencing of this TCR beta chain was carried out in a study of tumor-infiltrating lymphocytes in primary liver carcinoma. Turning to the study itself: The number of productive TCRbeta reads per sample ranged from roughly 3.5 to 7.13 million and was similar across tissue types.

Co-extraction of RNA and DNA was performed on roughly 17-32 mg of unsorted bulk tissue. In every tumor sample, viable tumor cells made up over 80%. Researchers generated TCR beta cDNA from roughly 510 ng of total RNA, relying on a constant-region primer. Amplification in three nested multiplex PCR rounds with slightly modified ARM-PCR gave rise to TCR beta libraries. Two initial PCR rounds of roughly 10 cycles each paired TRBV1-TRBV30 forward primers with a C-beta reverse primer. TCRdb called the multiplex PCR reads again in MiXCR, with one record for every CDR3 protein. This sample has 100,000 to 150,000 distinct CDR3 sequences; 60% to 75% occur once, and the top ten carry approximately 8%. This CDR3 spans 13 amino acids. CDR1 SGHAT and CDR2 FQNNGV come from the germline V gene. Trimming removed 0 bases from V and 11 bases from J, with 13 bases in between. General observations from the study: Lesser overlap characterized tumor-adjacent and tumor-blood pairs relative to tumor region pairs. Only about 7-24% of top clones showed up in all five tumor regions.

Notes on this clonotype: The antigen remains unidentified. As the CDR3 is not closed by the conserved phenylalanine or tryptophan, this likely results from a read error.

This chain uses TRBV11-2 with TRBJ2-5; D might be TRBD1 or TRBD2, each matching 5 bases. The sequenced sample consisted of liver tumor tissue from sampling region 3. Stated subset: tumor region T3, left-lateral pole. The sequence was obtained from a woman aged 60-75 years with primary liver carcinoma and hepatitis B virus infection. This CDR3 reads CASSLESKGTQYY. CDR3 coding DNA: TGTGCCAGCAGCTTAGAATCTAAGGGGACGCAGTACTAC.